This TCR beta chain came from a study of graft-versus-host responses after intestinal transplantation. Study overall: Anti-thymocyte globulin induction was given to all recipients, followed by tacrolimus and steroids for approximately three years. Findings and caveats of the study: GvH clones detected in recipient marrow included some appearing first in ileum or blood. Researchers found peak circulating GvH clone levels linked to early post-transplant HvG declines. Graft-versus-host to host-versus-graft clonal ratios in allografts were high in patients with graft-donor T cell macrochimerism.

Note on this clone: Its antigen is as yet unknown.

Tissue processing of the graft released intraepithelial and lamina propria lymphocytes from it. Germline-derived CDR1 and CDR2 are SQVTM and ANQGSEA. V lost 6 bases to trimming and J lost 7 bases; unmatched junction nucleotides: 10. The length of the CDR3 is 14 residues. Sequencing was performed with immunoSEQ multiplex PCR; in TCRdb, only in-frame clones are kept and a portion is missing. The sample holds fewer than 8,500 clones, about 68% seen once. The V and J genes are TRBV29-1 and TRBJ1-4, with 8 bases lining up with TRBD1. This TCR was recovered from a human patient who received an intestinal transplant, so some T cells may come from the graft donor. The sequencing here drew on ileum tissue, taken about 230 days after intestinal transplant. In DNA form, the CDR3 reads TGCAGCGTCCGAGACAGGGGAAGGAGTGAAAAACTGTTTTTT. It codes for CSVRDRGRSEKLFF.